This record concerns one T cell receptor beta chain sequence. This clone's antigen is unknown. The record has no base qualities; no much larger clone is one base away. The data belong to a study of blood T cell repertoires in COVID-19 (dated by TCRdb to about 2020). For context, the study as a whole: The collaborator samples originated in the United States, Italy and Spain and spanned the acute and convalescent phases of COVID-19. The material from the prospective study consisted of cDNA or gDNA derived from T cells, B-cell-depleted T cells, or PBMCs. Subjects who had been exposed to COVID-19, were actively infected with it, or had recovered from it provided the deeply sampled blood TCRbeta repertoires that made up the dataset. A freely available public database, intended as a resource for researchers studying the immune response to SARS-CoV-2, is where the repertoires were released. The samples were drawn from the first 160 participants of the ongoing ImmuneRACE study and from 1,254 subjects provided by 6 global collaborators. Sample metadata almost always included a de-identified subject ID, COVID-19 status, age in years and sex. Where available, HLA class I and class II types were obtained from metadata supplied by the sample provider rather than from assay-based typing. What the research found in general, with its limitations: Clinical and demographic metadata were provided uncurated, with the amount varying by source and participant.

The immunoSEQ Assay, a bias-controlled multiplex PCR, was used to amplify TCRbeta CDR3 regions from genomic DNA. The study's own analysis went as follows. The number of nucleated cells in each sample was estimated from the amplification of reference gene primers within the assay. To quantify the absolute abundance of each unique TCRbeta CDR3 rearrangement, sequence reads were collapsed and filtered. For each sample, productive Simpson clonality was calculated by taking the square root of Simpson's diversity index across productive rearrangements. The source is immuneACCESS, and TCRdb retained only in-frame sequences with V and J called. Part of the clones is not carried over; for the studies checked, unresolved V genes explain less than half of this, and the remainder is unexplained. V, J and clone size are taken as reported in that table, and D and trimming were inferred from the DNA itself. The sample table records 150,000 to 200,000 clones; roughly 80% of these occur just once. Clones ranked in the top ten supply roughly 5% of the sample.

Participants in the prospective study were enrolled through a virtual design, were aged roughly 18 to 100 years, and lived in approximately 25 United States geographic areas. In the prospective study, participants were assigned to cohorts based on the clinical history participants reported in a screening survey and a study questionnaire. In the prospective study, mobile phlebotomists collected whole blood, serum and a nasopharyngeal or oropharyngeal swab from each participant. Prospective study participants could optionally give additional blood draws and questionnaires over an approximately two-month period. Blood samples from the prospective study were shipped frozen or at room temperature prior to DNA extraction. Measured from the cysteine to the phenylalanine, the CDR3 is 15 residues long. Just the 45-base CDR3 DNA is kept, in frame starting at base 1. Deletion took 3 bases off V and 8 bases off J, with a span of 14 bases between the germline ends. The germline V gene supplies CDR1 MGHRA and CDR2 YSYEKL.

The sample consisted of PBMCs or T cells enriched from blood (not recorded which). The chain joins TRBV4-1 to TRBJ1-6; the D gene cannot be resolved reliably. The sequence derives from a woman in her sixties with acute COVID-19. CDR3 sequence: CASSQGTLEDSPLHF. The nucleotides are TGCGCCAGCAGCCAGGGTACACTAGAGGATTCACCCCTCCACTTT.